These 11 T cell receptor beta chains were all obtained from the same sample, sequenced in a study of blood T cells in healthy people across ages. A sample-barcoded 5' primer and a J-beta primer mix were used in a second PCR of about 7 to 12 cycles. Using its own MiXCR run on the 5' RACE reads, TCRdb lists one record per CDR3 protein. The sample has about 640,000 distinct CDR3 sequences, under 65% seen once. The source material was blood. Receptors originate from a man in his 60s in good health.

This chain uses TRBV7-9 with TRBJ2-1; the match to TRBD2 covers 7 bases. Trimming removed 0 bases from V and 0 bases from J; junction bases left unmatched: 5. The V gene's germline CDR1 is SEHNR and CDR2 FQNEAQ (reference sequence). There are 17 residues in the CDR3. The CDR3 loop is CASSLAFGGSSYNEQFF. The CDR3 DNA reads TGTGCCAGCAGCTTAGCGTTCGGGGGGAGCTCCTACAATGAGCAGTTCTTC.

The J gene is TRBJ2-5, the V gene TRBV12-3 or TRBV12-4, with D perhaps matching TRBD2 (6 bases). CDR3 size: 15 residues. With 7 bases removed from V and 4 bases from J, the gap between germline ends came to 19 bases. For the CDR3, the DNA is TGTGCCAGCACCCCTCTGGCGGGGCCCTTAGAGACCCAGTACTTC. The encoded protein is CASTPLAGPLETQYF.

This clonotype was picked up a small number of times. This chain connects TRBV7-4 to TRBJ2-7, with D possibly matching TRBD1 (6 bases). The CDR3 covers 16 residues. Germline V gene lookup returns CDR1 SGHVT and CDR2 SQSDAQ. V was trimmed by 0 bases and J by 4 bases, leaving 16 bases between them. For the CDR3, the DNA is TGTGCCAGCAGCTTAGCATTGGACAGTCGAGGGTACGAGCAGTACTTC. Its translation: CASSLALDSRGYEQYF.

The genes are TRBV9 and TRBJ2-1, with D perhaps TRBD2 (6 bases). Germline CDR1 SGDLS, CDR2 YYNGEE. The CDR3 has 16 residues. V lost 0 bases to trimming and J lost 5 bases, with 15 bases between them. CDR3 loop: CASSVAGISGHNEQFF. CDR3 coding DNA: TGTGCCAGCAGCGTAGCTGGGATTAGCGGACACAATGAGCAGTTCTTC.

This chain uses TRBV6-2 or TRBV6-3 with TRBJ1-2, with no clear D. The CDR3 runs to 13 residues. Trimming left V 2 bases short and J 2 bases short, with 6 bases between. In germline, CDR1 is MNHEY, CDR2 SVGEGT. CDR3 protein: CASSYGQNYGYTF. CDR3 DNA sequence: TGTGCCAGCAGTTACGGGCAGAACTATGGCTACACCTTC.

This clonotype was seen ten or more times. The chain recombines TRBV10-3 with TRBJ2-5; D is ambiguous. Trimming removed 3 bases from V and 3 bases from J, with 5 bases in between. Germline loops: CDR1 ENHRY, CDR2 SYGVKD. This CDR3 spans 12 amino acids. The CDR3 DNA sequence: TGTGCCATCAGTGACAGAGAAGAGACCCAGTACTTC. As protein: CAISDREETQYF.

This clonotype occurred many times. This rearrangement joins TRBV5-8 to TRBJ2-7, with D perhaps being TRBD1 or TRBD2 (5 bases each). There are 12 residues in the CDR3. CDR1 is SGHTS and CDR2 is YDEGEE in the germline V gene. Trimming took 4 bases from V and 5 from J, leaving 10 bases between them. The CDR3, as DNA: TGTGCCAGCAGCCGGGGACCACACGAGCAGTACTTC. Encoded protein: CASSRGPHEQYF.

CDR3 in amino acids: CASSDRQGTGDEQYF. The CDR3 DNA sequence: TGCGCCAGCAGCGACCGACAGGGAACCGGCGACGAGCAGTACTTC. The rearrangement joins TRBV5-1 to TRBJ2-7; 7 bases line up with TRBD1. The V and J ends lost 4 bases and 5 bases, in that order; junction bases with no gene match: 12. CDR3 length equals 15 residues. CDR1 and CDR2 (germline): SGHRS, YFSETQ.

The gene calls are TRBV29-1 and TRBJ2-7, with a weak D call TRBD1 (7 bases). Germline V lookup: CDR1 SQVTM, CDR2 ANQGSEA. V lost 6 bases and J 6 bases, leaving 15 bases between the germline ends. This CDR3 spans 12 amino acids. The CDR3 DNA reads as TGCAGCGTCCGCACCCAGGGGGGCGAGCAGTACTTC. The encoded protein is CSVRTQGGEQYF.

The chain uses TRBV6-1 and TRBJ1-2, with D unclear. The CDR3 is 16 amino acids. V lost 3 bases to trimming and J lost 0 bases, with 14 bases between them. CDR1 is MNHNS and CDR2 is SASEGT in the germline V gene. CDR3: CASSEPFDSANYGYTF. CDR3 nucleotide sequence: TGTGCCAGCAGTGAGCCCTTCGATTCAGCTAACTATGGCTACACCTTC.

The rearrangement uses TRBV6-5 and TRBJ2-2; TRBD1 aligns across 8 bases. The J segment lost 0 bases and the V segment lost 0 bases, leaving 0 bases of the junction unmatched. Germline-derived CDR1 and CDR2 are MNHEY and SVGAGI. This CDR3 has 16 amino acids. Written as DNA, the CDR3 is TGTGCCAGCAGTTACTCGGACAGGGCGAACACCGGGGAGCTGTTTTTT. It translates to CASSYSDRANTGELFF.